The clone carrying this T cell receptor beta chain was seen ten or more times. As yet, its antigen is unknown. These data come from a study of spatial heterogeneity in lung cancer. Study context: Available PBMC from follow-up, collected a median of approximately 25 months after resection, underwent sequencing.

Overall study results and limits: Among blood samples, ubiquitous expanded tumor TCRs appeared more at resection than at follow-up.

Documented time point: blood at routine non-recurrence follow-up after resection. Sequencing of whole RNA from tumor, nontumor lung or frozen PBMC involved no sorting. TCRdb analysed the 5' RACE reads with MiXCR anew, one entry per CDR3 protein. This sample yields about 18,000 distinct CDR3 sequences, of which about 9% are seen a single time; under 25% belongs to the top ten. Trimming cost V 4 bases and J 3 bases, with 11 bases left between them. CDR3 size: 14 residues. The germline V gene has CDR1 LNHDA and CDR2 SQIVND (reference sequence). The source is a male donor with early-stage non-small cell lung cancer. Sequenced here: PBMCs, sampled at follow-up. The rearrangement uses TRBV19 and TRBJ2-3, with D possibly matching TRBD1 (5 bases). DNA of the CDR3: TGTGCCAGTAGTACGGACATTGCGACAGATACGCAGTATTTT. It specifies CASSTDIATDTQYF.